This is a list of T cell receptor beta chains from one sample in a study of T cells after yellow fever vaccination. TCRdb re-derived calls from the 5' RACE reads in MiXCR, one entry per CDR3 protein. Of 500,000 to 700,000 distinct CDR3 sequences in the sample, 15% to 20% were seen once. The material sequenced was PBMCs, taken 15 days after the yellow fever booster vaccination. These receptors all stem from a man aged 25 to 40 who received the YFV17D yellow fever vaccine. Each CDR3 is given with its conserved first and last residue. Each record gives: clone size, V gene, D gene, J gene, CDR3 DNA, CDR3 protein. The D gene is left open where the match is weak. Clone size is not always given. Where it is, it says once, few, many or a class for expanded clones.

few	TRBV6-5	NA	TRBJ2-5	TGTGCCAGCAGTTTTCGGGGGAGAGAGGAGACCCAGTACTTC	CASSFRGREETQYF
few	TRBV27	TRBD1	TRBJ2-7	TGTGCCAGCAGGCCCGGGACAGGGGTCTACGAGCAGTACTTC	CASRPGTGVYEQYF
NA	TRBV20-1	NA	TRBJ2-2	TGCAGTGCTAGTCCAGGGAATCCTTACACCGGGGAGCTGTTTTTT	CSASPGNPYTGELFF
NA	TRBV18	NA	TRBJ2-7	TGTGCCAGCTCACCATCGAGGTCCCGCGAGCAGTACTTC	CASSPSRSREQYF
NA	TRBV20-1	TRBD1	TRBJ2-4	TGCAGTGCCCCCTCGACAGGGACAAACATTCAGTACTTC	CSAPSTGTNIQYF
NA	TRBV7-2	NA	TRBJ2-7	TGTGCCAGCAGCTTTCCCTTGACGGCCTACGAGCAGTACTTC	CASSFPLTAYEQYF
NA	TRBV3-1	NA	TRBJ2-7	TGTGCCAGCAGCCAAGGAATCTCGGGCTACGAGCAGTACTTC	CASSQGISGYEQYF
NA	TRBV4-3	NA	TRBJ2-1	TGCGCCAGCAGCCCCGACCAGTACAATGAGCAGTTCTTC	CASSPDQYNEQFF
once	TRBV9	NA	TRBJ2-4	TGTGCCAGCAGCGACCACGCAGGGGTACAAAACATTCAGTACTTC	CASSDHAGVQNIQYF
NA	TRBV18	NA	TRBJ2-7	TGTGCCAGCTCACCGAGACCCGTACTCTACGAGCAGTACTTC	CASSPRPVLYEQYF
many	TRBV5-1	TRBD1	TRBJ2-5	TGCGCCAGCAGCAAGGACAGGGGGGAGAAGACCCAGTACTTC	CASSKDRGEKTQYF
NA	TRBV12-3/TRBV12-4	NA	TRBJ2-3	TGTGCCAGCAGCCCATCAACCACAGATACGCAGTATTTT	CASSPSTTDTQYF
NA	TRBV4-3	TRBD1	TRBJ2-7	TGCGCCAGCAGCTTAAAGCCGGGGACAGCTCCGTACGAGCAGTACTTC	CASSLKPGTAPYEQYF
few	TRBV15	NA	TRBJ2-3	TGTGCCACCAGCAGAGATCAGGGAGTCCGAGAGGGAGATACGCAGTATTTT	CATSRDQGVREGDTQYF
few	TRBV28	TRBD1	TRBJ1-2	TGTGCCAGCAGTTCCCCAGGGGGCTGGCATGGCTACACCTTC	CASSSPGGWHGYTF
NA	TRBV4-2	NA	TRBJ2-1	TGTGCCAGCAGCCAAGGGGCCAGGAATGAGCAGTTCTTC	CASSQGARNEQFF
few	TRBV12-5	TRBD1	TRBJ2-7	TGTGCTAGTGGTTTGGTACAAAAGGAGGGGACAGGGTCGTACGAGCAGTACTTC	CASGLVQKEGTGSYEQYF
NA	TRBV5-4	NA	TRBJ2-2	TGTGCCAGCAGTGAACGGGGTCCCGGGGAGCTGTTTTTT	CASSERGPGELFF
NA	TRBV7-2	TRBD1	TRBJ2-5	TGTGCCAGCAGCCACAGGGGTGAGACCCAGTACTTC	CASSHRGETQYF
few	TRBV27	TRBD1	TRBJ2-7	TGTGCCAGCAGTTTAGTGGGACAGGGAGACGACGAGCAGTACTTC	CASSLVGQGDDEQYF
few	TRBV6-5	TRBD1	TRBJ1-4	TGTGCCAGCAGTTCCCGACAGGGGGCGGGAGAAAAACTGTTTTTT	CASSSRQGAGEKLFF
few	TRBV29-1	NA	TRBJ2-3	TGCAGCGTAACTACTCCCCCGGTTGCAGATACGCAGTATTTT	CSVTTPPVADTQYF
few	TRBV4-1	TRBD1	TRBJ1-2	TGCGCCAGCAGCCAAGATCTTAGGACAGGGACATACGGCTACACCTTC	CASSQDLRTGTYGYTF
NA	TRBV28	TRBD2	TRBJ2-7	TGTGCCAGCAGTTCCCGGACTAGCGGGAGGTTCGAGCAGTACTTC	CASSSRTSGRFEQYF
NA	TRBV18	NA	TRBJ2-3	TGTGCCAGCTCACCGGCGGCAGCTACCGGGAATACGCAGTATTTT	CASSPAAATGNTQYF
NA	TRBV20-1	NA	TRBJ2-3	TGCAGTGCTAGAAGTGTAGCAGATACGCAGTATTTT	CSARSVADTQYF
NA	TRBV7-6	NA	TRBJ2-3	TGTGCCAGCAGCTTACTAGCCGGGGCTTCCACAGATACGCAGTATTTT	CASSLLAGASTDTQYF
few	TRBV5-1	NA	TRBJ2-2	TGCGCCAGCAGTGATGAATCTTGGGAGCTGTTTTTT	CASSDESWELFF
NA	TRBV21-1	NA	TRBJ2-4	TGTGCCAGCAGCACCCGGGGGCGGAGGGTAGCCAAAAACATTCAGTACTTC	CASSTRGRRVAKNIQYF
NA	TRBV18	TRBD1	TRBJ2-7	TGTGCCAGCTCACCCGGAGACAGGGGCCCCTACGAGCAGTACTTC	CASSPGDRGPYEQYF
few	TRBV10-3	TRBD2	TRBJ2-5	TGTGCCATCAGTGACCCGACTAGCTCGGTAGAGACCCAGTACTTC	CAISDPTSSVETQYF
NA	TRBV20-1	TRBD2	TRBJ2-1	TGCAGTGCTAGAGTCGTACGCGGGAGGGCGAATGAGCAGTTCTTC	CSARVVRGRANEQFF
NA	TRBV5-1	NA	TRBJ2-1	TGCGCCAGCAGCACCCGGGACTCGCAGTTCTTC	CASSTRDSQFF
NA	TRBV18	TRBD2	TRBJ2-3	TGTGCCAGCTCACCACCGGGCGGGAGGAGCACAGATACGCAGTATTTT	CASSPPGGRSTDTQYF